The 5 T cell receptor beta chains below all came from one sample that was sequenced in a study of cytomegalovirus exposure and HLA in healthy donors. The PCR made use of 60 Vbeta and 13 Jbeta primers. This table comes from immunoSEQ multiplex PCR, and its TCRdb copy is limited to in-frame clones, with some not included. The data contain approximately 190,000 clones, approximately 80% of them singletons. Source material: PBMCs. The receptor set was obtained from a young woman in good health and CMV-seronegative.

The rearrangement uses TRBV9 and TRBJ2-2; the match to TRBD1 covers 8 bases. This CDR3 has 16 amino acids. CDR1 is SGDLS and CDR2 is YYNGEE in the germline V gene. Trimming at V came to 0 bases and at J to 6 bases, leaving 7 bases not matched to a gene. CDR3 coding DNA: TGTGCCAGCAGCGTAGTCCAGGGGGCGCATCCCGGGGAGCTGTTTTTT. Protein sequence: CASSVVQGAHPGELFF.

The rearrangement joins TRBV5-1 to TRBJ2-5; 11 positions match TRBD1. Germline-derived CDR1 and CDR2 are SGHRS and YFSETQ. The CDR3 covers 17 residues. Unmatched junction bases numbered 13, after V lost 5 bases and J lost 4 bases. The CDR3 reads CASREYLGQGVGETQYF. The CDR3 coding sequence is TGCGCCAGCAGGGAGTATTTGGGACAGGGGGTAGGAGAGACCCAGTACTTC. Combining the CDR3 with reference TRBV5-1 and TRBJ2-5 gives the whole variable domain KAGVTQTPRYLIKTRGQQVTLSCSPISGHRSVSWYQQTPGQGLQFLFEYFSETQRNKGNFPGRFSGRQFSNSRSEMNVSTLELGDSALYLCASREYLGQGVGETQYFGPGTRLLVL.

CDR3 region: CASTLGLKNTEAFF. For the CDR3, the DNA is TGTGCCAGCACCCTTGGCCTCAAGAACACTGAAGCTTTCTTT. The V gene is TRBV2, the J gene TRBJ1-1; no clear D. V lost 7 bases to trimming and J lost 1 base, with 13 bases between them. The CDR3 extends over 14 amino acids. Per germline, CDR1 SNHLY and CDR2 FYNNEI.

This chain links TRBV5-4 with TRBJ2-7; 8 bases fit TRBD1. CDR3 length: 13 residues. V lost 4 bases to trimming and J lost 3 bases; unmatched junction nucleotides: 3. Looked up from germline, CDR1 is SGHNT and CDR2 is YYREEE (reference sequence). The CDR3 loop reads CASSLTGDYEQYV. The CDR3 DNA sequence: TGTGCCAGCAGCCTGACAGGGGACTACGAGCAGTACGTC.

The chain is built from TRBV28 and TRBJ1-1, with 8 bases matching TRBD1. The germline V gene encodes CDR1 MDHEN and CDR2 SYDVKM. This CDR3 is 16 amino acids long. Trimming took 4 bases from V and 8 from J; bases not matched to a gene: 15. The chain's CDR3 is CASSSSRHGTGAEAFF. DNA of the CDR3: TGTGCCAGCAGTTCCTCACGCCACGGGACAGGAGCCGAAGCTTTCTTT. The complete variable domain, with remaining parts taken from reference TRBV28 and TRBJ1-1, reads DVKVTQSSRYLVKRTGEKVFLECVQDMDHENMFWYRQDPGLGLRLIYFSYDVKMKEKGDIPEGYSVSREKKERFSLILESASTNQTSMYLCASSSSRHGTGAEAFFGQGTRLTVV.